Each of the 4 T cell receptor beta chains below was sequenced from the same sample in a study of response to subunit inactivated influenza vaccine. TCRdb processed the RT-PCR reads anew with MiXCR; each CDR3 protein has one entry. The sample has 400,000 to 650,000 distinct CDR3 sequences, roughly 7.6% seen once; the top ten hold about 12%. The sample consisted of PBMCs from blood, taken roughly 24 months after vaccination. These receptors all come from a man aged 50 to 69 who received an inactivated influenza vaccine.

This clonotype was counted many times. The V and J genes are TRBV20-1 and TRBJ2-7, with 11 bases aligning to TRBD1. CDR3 length: 13 residues. V shed 6 bases and J 5 bases; nucleotides not matched to a gene: 6. The germline V gene encodes CDR1 DFQATT and CDR2 SNEGSKA (reference sequence). The CDR3 spells CSAQRGQGDEQYF. CDR3 bases: TGCAGTGCCCAGAGGGGACAGGGGGACGAGCAGTACTTC.

The J gene is TRBJ1-2, the V gene TRBV20-1; D perhaps matches TRBD1 (6 bases). In germline, CDR1 is DFQATT, CDR2 SNEGSKA (reference sequence). The V and J ends lost 6 bases and 4 bases respectively, with 15 bases between them. The CDR3 totals 13 residues. CDR3 sequence reads: CSAGIRGAYGYTF. The DNA of the CDR3 is TGCAGTGCCGGGATTAGGGGGGCCTATGGCTACACCTTC.

This clonotype has at least ten counts. The chain is built from TRBV3-1 and TRBJ2-4; perhaps TRBD2 as D (5 bases). Germline V CDR1 and CDR2: LGHDT, YNNKEL (reference sequence). Deletions cut 0 bases from V and 3 bases from J, with 12 bases between. CDR3 length: 16 amino acids. The CDR3 sequence is CASSQEERGYKNIQYF. CDR3 bases: TGTGCCAGCAGCCAAGAGGAACGGGGATACAAAAACATTCAGTACTTC.

This clonotype was seen more than once but under ten times. The rearrangement links TRBV20-1 to TRBJ1-5; TRBD1 aligns across 9 bases. Trimming at V came to 1 base and at J to 7 bases, leaving 14 bases not matched to a gene. This CDR3 has 17 amino acids. The V gene's germline CDR1 is DFQATT and CDR2 SNEGSKA (reference sequence). Here the CDR3 reads CSARGTGTGSTGQPQHF. DNA for the CDR3: TGCAGTGCTAGAGGCACCGGGACAGGGAGTACGGGCCAGCCCCAGCATTTT.